The 8 T cell receptor beta chains in this list originate from one sample, sequenced in a study of cytomegalovirus exposure and HLA in healthy donors. The PCR employed 60 Vbeta primers together with 13 Jbeta primers. Only in-frame clones appear in the TCRdb table, and some are missing; sequencing was by immunoSEQ multiplex PCR. Here the sample spans 100,000 to 150,000 clones, around 73% being singletons. Sequencing was done on a sample of PBMCs. The receptors were gathered from a man in his sixties in good health and CMV-seropositive.

The chain recombines TRBV30 with TRBJ2-7; no clear D. Trimming left V 2 bases short and J 9 bases short, with 14 bases between. The CDR3 loop spans 12 amino acids. Germline V lookup: CDR1 GTSNPN, CDR2 SVGIG (reference sequence). DNA of the CDR3: TGTGCCTGGAGTACCTTCGACTCCCGGCAGTACTTC. Translated: CAWSTFDSRQYF. Variable domain in full (rest from reference TRBV30 and TRBJ2-7): SQTIHQWPATLVQPVGSPLSLECTVEGTSNPNLYWYRQAAGRGLQLLFYSVGIGQISSEVPQNLSASRPQDRQFILSSKKLLLSDSGFYLCAWSTFDSRQYFGPGTRLTVT.

This rearrangement joins TRBV11-2 to TRBJ1-1; D is ambiguous. V lost 8 bases to trimming and J lost 1 base, with 8 bases between them. The length of the CDR3 is 12 residues. Germline V CDR1 and CDR2: SGHAT, FQNNGV. CDR3 region: CASGLTNTEAFF. Written as DNA, the CDR3 is TGTGCCAGCGGACTCACGAACACTGAAGCTTTCTTT.

The genes are TRBV19 and TRBJ2-1; 14 bases align to TRBD2. Germline lookup yields CDR1 LNHDA and CDR2 SQIVND (reference sequence). The CDR3 has 17 amino acids. V was clipped by 3 bases and J by 6 bases; unmatched bases: 7. CDR3 coding DNA: TGTGCCAGTAGTATCCGACTAGCGGGGGGGCCGACCAATGAGCAGTTCTTC. Translating gives CASSIRLAGGPTNEQFF.

The chain joins TRBV6-1 to TRBJ1-1, with 10 bases matching TRBD1. V gave up 8 bases and J gave up 5 bases; unmatched junction bases: 8. Germline V gene sequence: CDR1 MNHNS, CDR2 SASEGT. The CDR3 covers 14 residues. CDR3 sequence reads: CASRRQGAKTEAFF. The CDR3 DNA reads as TGTGCCAGCCGACGACAGGGGGCGAAAACTGAAGCTTTCTTT.

J is TRBJ1-2 and V is TRBV28; 8 nucleotides match TRBD1. CDR1 MDHEN and CDR2 SYDVKM come from the germline V gene. CDR3 length: 14 amino acids. The V segment lost 8 bases and the J segment 7 bases; nucleotides outside the gene matches: 12. The CDR3 reads CASLGQGSRSGYTF. CDR3 bases: TGTGCCAGCCTAGGACAGGGCTCGAGGAGTGGCTACACCTTC.

The chain employs TRBV2 and TRBJ1-1; no clear D. V lost 7 bases to trimming and J lost 0 bases, with 15 bases between them. The CDR3 is made up of 15 amino acids. Germline V gives CDR1 SNHLY, CDR2 FYNNEI. This CDR3 is CASKRAERVNTEAFF. The CDR3 DNA reads as TGTGCCAGCAAGCGAGCCGAGAGGGTGAACACTGAAGCTTTCTTT.

The chain couples TRBV5-1 to TRBJ1-6; a weak D match, TRBD1 (5 bases). The ends were cut back, 4 bases at V and 7 bases at J, with 12 bases in the middle. Germline-derived CDR1 and CDR2 are SGHRS and YFSETQ. This CDR3 is 14 amino acids long. The CDR3 DNA reads as TGCGCCAGCAGCGAAACAGGCGCCAATTCACCCCTCCACTTT. Its translation is CASSETGANSPLHF.

The V and J genes are TRBV11-2 and TRBJ2-2; D remains unclear. The CDR3 spans 13 residues. Trimming took 5 bases from V and 2 from J, leaving 6 bases between them. The V gene's germline CDR1 is SGHAT and CDR2 FQNNGV. CDR3 sequence reads: CASSLSNTGELFF. The CDR3, as DNA: TGTGCCAGCAGCCTTTCTAACACCGGGGAGCTGTTTTTT. Looking up the rest from reference TRBV11-2 and TRBJ2-2 gives the full variable domain: EAGVAQSPRYKIIEKRQSVAFWCNPISGHATLYWYQQILGQGPKLLIQFQNNGVVDDSQLPKDRFSAERLKGVDSTLKIQPAKLEDSAVYLCASSLSNTGELFFGEGSRLTVL.